These 11 T cell receptor beta chains share one sample of origin, sequenced in a study of beta chain features in type 1 diabetes. Expressed TCRB transcripts were sequenced after all isolated RNA was converted to cDNA. Produced via immunoSEQ multiplex PCR; TCRdb's table is partial and in-frame only. This sample has about 240,000 clones, with about 15% found just once. Overall study results and limits: Significant though moderate, a shortening of TCRB CDR3s appeared in all four CD4+ subsets of Type 1 diabetes patients.

Their antigens remain unidentified. The sequenced sample consisted of naive CD4+ T cells from blood. The receptors were sampled from a young man with type 1 diabetes.

The CDR3 sequence: CAWSLNGETQYF. CDR3 DNA: TGTGCCTGGAGCCTAAACGGGGAGACCCAGTACTTC. The chain has TRBV30 and TRBJ2-5; D gene uncertain. From germline, CDR1 is GTSNPN and CDR2 SVGIG (reference sequence). The CDR3 spans 12 residues. Trimming cost V 3 bases and J 5 bases, with 10 bases left between them. Full variable domain (outside the CDR3, taken from reference TRBV30 and TRBJ2-5): SQTIHQWPATLVQPVGSPLSLECTVEGTSNPNLYWYRQAAGRGLQLLFYSVGIGQISSEVPQNLSASRPQDRQFILSSKKLLLSDSGFYLCAWSLNGETQYFGPGTRLLVL.

This rearrangement joins TRBV10-3 to TRBJ2-7; 10 nucleotides agree with TRBD1. Trimming took 6 bases from V and 0 from J; bases not matched to a gene: 2. Germline lookup yields CDR1 ENHRY and CDR2 SYGVKD. CDR3 size: 14 residues. The CDR3 DNA reads TGTGCCATCAGAAGGACAGGGGGCTCCTACGAGCAGTACTTC. This gives the protein CAIRRTGGSYEQYF.

This clone was counted between two and nine times. The rearrangement links TRBV4-1 to TRBJ1-5; no clear D. CDR1 and CDR2 (germline): MGHRA, YSYEKL. V was trimmed by 1 base and J by 9 bases, leaving 10 bases between them. This CDR3 region has 13 residues. CDR3 region: CASSQGSTGPQHF. The CDR3 bases are TGCGCCAGCAGCCAAGGCAGCACGGGGCCCCAGCATTTT.

This rearrangement joins TRBV4-1 to TRBJ2-1, with TRBD2 as a possible D gene (5 bases). The germline V gene encodes CDR1 MGHRA and CDR2 YSYEKL. V gave up 0 bases and J gave up 1 base, with 13 bases separating them. The CDR3 totals 17 residues. The CDR3 nucleotides read TGCGCCAGCAGCCAAGATGGGCGGGTCCCGTCCTACAATGAGCAGTTCTTC. Amino acid sequence: CASSQDGRVPSYNEQFF.

This clone appeared a few times. J is TRBJ2-5 and V is TRBV18; tentative D call: TRBD1 (6 bases). Germline values: CDR1 KGHSH, CDR2 LQKENI. The CDR3 spans 13 residues. Trimming cost V 3 bases and J 3 bases, with 8 bases left between them. The CDR3: CASSPRTEETQYF. CDR3 bases: TGTGCCAGCTCACCTCGGACAGAAGAGACCCAGTACTTC.

This clone was seen more than once but under ten times. V and J are TRBV7-9 and TRBJ2-1; D remains ambiguous. V was trimmed by 2 bases and J by 15 bases, leaving 20 bases between them. The germline V gene has CDR1 SEHNR and CDR2 FQNEAQ (reference sequence). The CDR3 is made up of 14 amino acids. The CDR3 coding sequence is TGTGCCAGCAGCTTAAGAGTCGCAGGCTCGGCTTGGTTCTTC. Its translation: CASSLRVAGSAWFF.

This chain connects TRBV27 to TRBJ1-4; D unclear. CDR3 length equals 15 residues. The germline CDR1 and CDR2 sequences are MNHEY and SMNVEV (reference sequence). Trimming removed 2 bases from V and 7 bases from J, with 14 bases in between. CDR3 amino acids: CASSLGGPLGEKLFF. CDR3 DNA sequence: TGTGCCAGCAGTTTAGGCGGCCCACTGGGTGAAAAACTGTTTTTT.

This chain connects TRBV4-1 to TRBJ2-7; the match to TRBD1 covers 7 bases. Looked up from germline, CDR1 is MGHRA and CDR2 is YSYEKL. The V gene end was trimmed by 2 bases and the J gene end by 7 bases; junction bases not matched to a gene: 8. The CDR3 is 14 residues long. CDR3 coding DNA: TGCGCCAGCAGCCAACGGGACAGACTACGAGAGCAGTACTTC. Residues: CASSQRDRLREQYF.

The chain joins TRBV7-2 to TRBJ2-7; 8 nucleotides match TRBD2. The CDR3 is made up of 15 amino acids. Germline CDR1 SGHTA, CDR2 FQGNSA. After removal of 5 bases from V and 0 bases from J, the junction contained 6 bases not matched to a gene. The CDR3 protein is CASSTEAGASYEQYF. The CDR3 nucleotides are TGTGCCAGCAGCACGGAAGCGGGGGCCTCCTACGAGCAGTACTTC.

In this sample, this clone turned up a few times. The rearrangement uses TRBV5-6 and TRBJ2-5; a possible D gene is TRBD2 (5 bases). The CDR3 extends over 13 amino acids. Germline V gene sequence: CDR1 SGHDT, CDR2 YYEEEE. V dropped 1 base and J dropped 4 bases, with 8 bases sitting between them. The CDR3 loop reads CASSLRGGETQYF. CDR3 bases: TGTGCCAGCAGCTTGCGGGGTGGAGAGACCCAGTACTTC.

This clone has only a few counts. The chain couples TRBV29-1 to TRBJ1-1; unclear D gene. CDR3 length equals 13 residues. The germline V gene has CDR1 SQVTM and CDR2 ANQGSEA. Trimming took off 8 bases at V and 0 bases at J, with 13 bases between the two ends. CDR3 sequence reads: CSTLDGMNTEAFF. For the CDR3, the DNA is TGCAGCACCCTCGACGGGATGAACACTGAAGCTTTCTTT.